This T cell receptor (beta chain) was identified in a study of T cell clones after liver transplantation. In the study overall: Pre-transplant mixed lymphocyte reactions yielded third-party-reactive TCRbeta sequences as comparators for graft-donor-reactive sequences. Apart from a few HCV-positive recipients, transplants were for non-autoimmune, non-viral reasons.

Measured with immunoSEQ multiplex PCR; TCRdb has only the in-frame clones, and not every one. The sample lists about 5,600 clones; about 32% were seen once. This CDR3 has 16 amino acids. Concerning this clone itself: The antigen is not known.

Proliferating CFSE-low MLR cells were sequenced to define alloreactive TCRbeta sequences. The sample was CD4+ T cells from cultured PBMCs. The chain employs TRBV21-1 and TRBJ2-7. TRBV21-1 is termed a pseudogene. The clonotype was recovered from a human patient who received a liver transplant. These T cells may partly come from the graft donor. CDR3 nucleotide sequence: TGTGCCAGCAGGTTTCGTGTGCTACACGTGTTAGACGAGCAGTACTTC. Protein sequence: CASRFRVLHVLDEQYF.